The text below deals with one T cell receptor beta chain. This sample was taken from a study of blood T cell repertoires in COVID-19. Study context: Acute and convalescent COVID-19 specimens originated in the United States, Italy and Spain. T cells, B-cell-depleted T cells, or PBMCs provided the cDNA or gDNA that served as material.

V gave up 4 bases and J gave up 6 bases, with 11 bases separating them. This CDR3 region has 13 residues. Germline CDR1 is SGHNT and CDR2 is YYREEE (reference sequence). Source study methods: By means of reference gene primer amplification, nucleated cell counts were estimated. Only in-frame clones appear in the TCRdb table, and some are missing; sequencing was by immunoSEQ multiplex PCR. D and trimming were read from the DNA, whereas the V and J calls and clone size are those reported in that table. The sample lists some 6,600 clones; roughly nine tenths were seen once. V is TRBV5-4 and J is TRBJ2-1; possibly TRBD2 for D (5 bases). Sequenced input: peripheral blood. This TCR derives from a human donor in a cohort sampled during active COVID-19. The donor label of this sample is uncertain. CDR3 sequence (DNA): TGTGCCAGCAGCCCCTCTAGCTTCAATGAGCAGTTCTTC. It encodes CASSPSSFNEQFF.